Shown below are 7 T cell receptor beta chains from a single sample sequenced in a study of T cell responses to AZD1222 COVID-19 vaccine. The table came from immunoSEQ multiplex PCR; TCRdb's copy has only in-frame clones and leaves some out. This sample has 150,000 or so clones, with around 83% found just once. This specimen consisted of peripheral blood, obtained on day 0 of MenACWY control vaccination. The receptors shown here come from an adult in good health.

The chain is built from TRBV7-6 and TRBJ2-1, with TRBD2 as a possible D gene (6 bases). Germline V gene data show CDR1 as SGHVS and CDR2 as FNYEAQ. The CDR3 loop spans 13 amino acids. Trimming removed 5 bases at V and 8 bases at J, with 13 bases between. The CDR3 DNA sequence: TGTGCCAGCAGCGGGACTCCCAAGGATGAGCAGTTCTTC. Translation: CASSGTPKDEQFF.

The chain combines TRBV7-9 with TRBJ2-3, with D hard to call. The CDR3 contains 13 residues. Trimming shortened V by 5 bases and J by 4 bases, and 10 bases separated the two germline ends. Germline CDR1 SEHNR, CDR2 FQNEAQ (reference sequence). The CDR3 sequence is CASSPRDADTQYF. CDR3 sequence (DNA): TGTGCCAGCAGCCCTAGAGATGCAGATACGCAGTATTTT.

The CDR3 DNA follows: TGTGCCAGCAGCCGGACAGACAGGCAAGAGACCCAGTACTTC. This gives the protein CASSRTDRQETQYF. The V and J genes are TRBV3-1 (or the pseudogene TRBV3-2) and TRBJ2-5, with D possibly being TRBD1 (6 bases). There are 14 residues in the CDR3. Germline values: CDR1 LGHDT, CDR2 YNNKEL (reference sequence). Trimming took 4 bases from V and 2 from J, leaving 11 bases between them.

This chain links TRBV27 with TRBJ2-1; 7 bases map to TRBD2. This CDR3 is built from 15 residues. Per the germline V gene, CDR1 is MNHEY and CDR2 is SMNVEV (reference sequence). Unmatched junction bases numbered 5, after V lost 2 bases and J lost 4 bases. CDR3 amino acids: CASSLMASGYNEQFF. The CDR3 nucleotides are TGTGCCAGCAGTTTAATGGCTAGCGGATACAATGAGCAGTTCTTC.

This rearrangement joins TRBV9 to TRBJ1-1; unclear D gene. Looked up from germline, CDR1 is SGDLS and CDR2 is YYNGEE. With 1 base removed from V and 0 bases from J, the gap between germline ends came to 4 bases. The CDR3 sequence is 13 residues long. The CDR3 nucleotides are TGTGCCAGCAGCGTACAGCTGAACACTGAAGCTTTCTTT. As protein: CASSVQLNTEAFF.

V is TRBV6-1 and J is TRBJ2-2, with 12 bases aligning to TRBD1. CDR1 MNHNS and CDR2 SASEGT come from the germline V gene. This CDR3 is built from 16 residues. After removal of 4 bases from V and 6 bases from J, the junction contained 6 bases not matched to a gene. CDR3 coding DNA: TGTGCCAGCAGTGTGGGGACAGGGGGCGTAGCCGGGGAGCTGTTTTTT. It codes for CASSVGTGGVAGELFF.

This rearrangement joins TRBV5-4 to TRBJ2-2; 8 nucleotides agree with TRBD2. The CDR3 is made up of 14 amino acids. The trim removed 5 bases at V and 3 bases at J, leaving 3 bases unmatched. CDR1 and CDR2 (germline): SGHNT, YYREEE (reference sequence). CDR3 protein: CASSTGGYTGELFF. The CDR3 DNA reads TGTGCCAGCAGTACGGGGGGGTACACCGGGGAGCTGTTTTTT.